This T cell receptor beta chain was observed in a study of identical twins. The cDNA had a unique molecular identifier and a template-switch universal primer site. TCRdb recomputed calls from the 5' RACE reads with MiXCR, one row per CDR3 protein. The sample yields about 890,000 distinct CDR3 sequences, around 12% seen once. This clonotype was found many times. CDR3 length equals 15 residues. The ends lost 7 bases at V and 6 bases at J; junction bases unmatched: 9. The same data also went into a second study, on yellow fever vaccine responses in identical twins.

The sample was PBMCs. The rearrangement uses TRBV12-3 or TRBV12-4 and TRBJ1-4; 9 bases align to TRBD1. The receptor's source is a young woman in good health. This CDR3 is CASTPAGTGYEKLFF. DNA for the CDR3: TGTGCCAGCACTCCAGCCGGGACAGGGTATGAAAAACTGTTTTTT.